This T cell receptor (beta chain) was obtained from a study of technical replicates of blood from a few donors. Generated by immunoSEQ multiplex PCR, the TCRdb table keeps only in-frame clones and is missing some. The table includes 65,000 to 95,000 clones, approximately 96% detected once. This clone was found once. The CDR3 runs to 17 residues. Germline lookup yields CDR1 SGHTA and CDR2 FQGNSA. After removal of 5 bases from V and 0 bases from J, the junction contained 7 bases not matched to a gene. The specimen was T cells isolated from PBMCs. The chain joins TRBV7-2 to TRBJ2-7; 13 nucleotides line up with TRBD2. This sequence was found in a human donor in good health. In DNA form, the CDR3 reads TGTGCCAGCAGCCCCATGGGACTAGCGGGACTCTCCTACGAGCAGTACTTC. Its translation: CASSPMGLAGLSYEQYF. Complete variable domain (other parts from reference TRBV7-2 and TRBJ2-7): GAGVSQSPSNKVTEKGKDVELRCDPISGHTALYWYRQSLGQGLEFLIYFQGNSAPDKSGLPSDRFSAERTGGSVSTLTIQRTQQEDSAVYLCASSPMGLAGLSYEQYFGPGTRLTVT.